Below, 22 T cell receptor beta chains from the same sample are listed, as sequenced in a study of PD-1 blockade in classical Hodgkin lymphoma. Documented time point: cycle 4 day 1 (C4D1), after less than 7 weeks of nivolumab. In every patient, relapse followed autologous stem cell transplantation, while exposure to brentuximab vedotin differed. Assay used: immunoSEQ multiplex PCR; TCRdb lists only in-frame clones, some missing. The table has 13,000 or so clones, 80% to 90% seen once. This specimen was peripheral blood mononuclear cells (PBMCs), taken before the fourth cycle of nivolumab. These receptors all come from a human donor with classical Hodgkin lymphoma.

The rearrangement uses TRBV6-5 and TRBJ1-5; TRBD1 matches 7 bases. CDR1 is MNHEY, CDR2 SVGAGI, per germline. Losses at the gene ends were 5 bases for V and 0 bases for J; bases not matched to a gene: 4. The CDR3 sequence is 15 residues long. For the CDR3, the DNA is TGTGCCAGCAGTCAACAGGGGTATAGCAATCAGCCCCAGCATTTT. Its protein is CASSQQGYSNQPQHF.

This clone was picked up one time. CDR3 protein: CASSGDAYEQYF. The CDR3 coding sequence is TGTGCCAGTAGTGGGGACGCCTACGAGCAGTACTTC. The chain carries TRBV19 and TRBJ2-7; D tentatively reads TRBD1 or TRBD2 (5 bases each). The germline V and J ends were trimmed by 5 bases and 2 bases, with 7 bases remaining between them. CDR3 length: 12 amino acids. CDR1 is LNHDA, CDR2 SQIVND, per germline (reference sequence).

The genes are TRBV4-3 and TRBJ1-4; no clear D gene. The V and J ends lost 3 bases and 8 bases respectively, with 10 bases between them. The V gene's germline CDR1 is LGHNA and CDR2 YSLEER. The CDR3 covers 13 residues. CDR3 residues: CASSQNKGEKLFF. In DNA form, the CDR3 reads TGCGCCAGCAGCCAGAATAAAGGGGAAAAACTGTTTTTT.

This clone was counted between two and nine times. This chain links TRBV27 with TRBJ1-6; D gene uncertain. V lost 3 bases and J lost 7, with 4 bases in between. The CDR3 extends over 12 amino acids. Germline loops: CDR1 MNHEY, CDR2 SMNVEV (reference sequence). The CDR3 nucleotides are TGTGCCAGCAGTTTTGCAAATTCACCCCTCCACTTT. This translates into CASSFANSPLHF.

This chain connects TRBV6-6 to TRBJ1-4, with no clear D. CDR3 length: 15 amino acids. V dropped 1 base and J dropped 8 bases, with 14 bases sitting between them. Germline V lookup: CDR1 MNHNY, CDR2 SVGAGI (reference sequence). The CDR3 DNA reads TGTGCCAGCAGTTACTATTTAGGACGGACGGAAAAACTGTTTTTT. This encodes CASSYYLGRTEKLFF.

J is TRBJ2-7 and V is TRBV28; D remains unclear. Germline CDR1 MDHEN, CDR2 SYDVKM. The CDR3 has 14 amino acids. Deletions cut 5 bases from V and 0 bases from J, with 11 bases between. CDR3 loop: CASSPDVNSYEQYF. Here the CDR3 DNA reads TGTGCCAGCAGTCCGGACGTCAACTCCTACGAGCAGTACTTC.

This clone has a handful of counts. CDR3 coding DNA: TGTGCCAGCAGCGGGGGGAGGCGGCTAGAAGCTTTCTTT. Protein: CASSGGRRLEAFF. The V and J genes are TRBV7-9 and TRBJ1-1; the D gene is possibly TRBD1 (5 bases). V lost 5 bases, J lost 8 bases, and 15 bases lay in between. Germline CDR1 SEHNR, CDR2 FQNEAQ (reference sequence). The CDR3 is 13 residues long.

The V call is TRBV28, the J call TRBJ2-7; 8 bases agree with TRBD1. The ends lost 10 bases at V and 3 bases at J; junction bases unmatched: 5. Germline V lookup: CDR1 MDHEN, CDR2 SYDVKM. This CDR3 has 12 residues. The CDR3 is CATRTGIYEQYF. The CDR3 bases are TGTGCCACCAGGACAGGGATCTACGAGCAGTACTTC.

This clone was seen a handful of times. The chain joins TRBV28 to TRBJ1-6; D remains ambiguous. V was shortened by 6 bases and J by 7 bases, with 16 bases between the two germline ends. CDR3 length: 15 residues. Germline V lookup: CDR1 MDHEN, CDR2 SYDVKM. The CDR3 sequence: CASRGFGSPNSPLHF. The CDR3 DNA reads TGTGCCAGCAGGGGTTTCGGCAGCCCGAATTCACCCCTCCACTTT.

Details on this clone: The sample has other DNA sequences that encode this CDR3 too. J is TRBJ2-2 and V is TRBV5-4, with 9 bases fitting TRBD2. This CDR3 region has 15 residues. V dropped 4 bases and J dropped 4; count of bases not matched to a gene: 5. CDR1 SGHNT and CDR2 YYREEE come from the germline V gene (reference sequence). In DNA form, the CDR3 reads TGTGCCAGCAGCCGACTAGCGGAGTTCACCGGGGAGCTGTTTTTT. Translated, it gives CASSRLAEFTGELFF.

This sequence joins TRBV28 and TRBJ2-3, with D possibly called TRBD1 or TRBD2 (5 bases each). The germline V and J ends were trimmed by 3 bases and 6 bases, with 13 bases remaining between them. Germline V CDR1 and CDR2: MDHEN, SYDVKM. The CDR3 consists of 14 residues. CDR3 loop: CASSFGGYGDTQYF. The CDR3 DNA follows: TGTGCCAGCAGTTTTGGGGGATATGGGGATACGCAGTATTTT.

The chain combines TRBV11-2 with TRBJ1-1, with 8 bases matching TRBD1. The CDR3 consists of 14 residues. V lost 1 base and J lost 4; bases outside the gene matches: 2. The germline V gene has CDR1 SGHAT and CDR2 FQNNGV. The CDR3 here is CASSLGQGSTEAFF. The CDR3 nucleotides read TGTGCCAGCAGCTTAGGACAGGGGAGCACTGAAGCTTTCTTT.

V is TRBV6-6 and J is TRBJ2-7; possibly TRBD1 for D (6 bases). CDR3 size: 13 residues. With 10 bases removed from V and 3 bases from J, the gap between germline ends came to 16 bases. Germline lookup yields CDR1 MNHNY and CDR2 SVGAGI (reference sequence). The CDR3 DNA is TGTGCCACCGAGGACAGATTAATCTACGAGCAGTACTTC. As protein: CATEDRLIYEQYF.

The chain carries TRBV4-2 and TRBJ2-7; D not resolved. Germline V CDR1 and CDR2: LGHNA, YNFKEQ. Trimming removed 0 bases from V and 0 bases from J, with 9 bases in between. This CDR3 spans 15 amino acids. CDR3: CASSQELKSSYEQYF. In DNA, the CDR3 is TGTGCCAGCAGCCAAGAGCTCAAGAGCTCCTACGAGCAGTACTTC.

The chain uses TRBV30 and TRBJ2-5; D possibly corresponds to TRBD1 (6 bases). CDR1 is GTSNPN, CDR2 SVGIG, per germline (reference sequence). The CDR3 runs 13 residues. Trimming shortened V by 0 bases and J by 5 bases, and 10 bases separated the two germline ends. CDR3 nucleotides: TGTGCCTGGAGTGTGACAGGCCCGGAGACCCAGTACTTC. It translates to CAWSVTGPETQYF.

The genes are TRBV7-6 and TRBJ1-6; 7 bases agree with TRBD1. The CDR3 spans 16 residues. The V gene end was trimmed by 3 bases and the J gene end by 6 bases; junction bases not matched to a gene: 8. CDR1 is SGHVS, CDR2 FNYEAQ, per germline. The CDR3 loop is CASSFEGRGANSPLHF. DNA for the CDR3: TGTGCCAGCAGCTTTGAGGGCAGGGGGGCTAATTCACCCCTCCACTTT.

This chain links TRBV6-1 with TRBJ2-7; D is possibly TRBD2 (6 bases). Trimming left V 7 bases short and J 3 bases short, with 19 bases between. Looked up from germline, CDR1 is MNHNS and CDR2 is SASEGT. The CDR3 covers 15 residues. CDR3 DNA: TGTGCCAGCACCCTGGAGGGGATGGGGCACTACGAGCAGTACTTC. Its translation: CASTLEGMGHYEQYF.

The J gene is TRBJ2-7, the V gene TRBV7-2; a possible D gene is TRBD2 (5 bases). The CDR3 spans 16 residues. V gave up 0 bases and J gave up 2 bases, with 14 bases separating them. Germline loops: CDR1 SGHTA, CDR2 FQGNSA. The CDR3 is CASSLATGSRAYEQYF. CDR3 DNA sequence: TGTGCCAGCAGCTTAGCGACGGGAAGTAGGGCCTACGAGCAGTACTTC.

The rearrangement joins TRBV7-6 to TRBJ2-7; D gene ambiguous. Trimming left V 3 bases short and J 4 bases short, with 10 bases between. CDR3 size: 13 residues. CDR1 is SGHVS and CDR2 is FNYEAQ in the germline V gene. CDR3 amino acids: CASSLPGSYEQYF. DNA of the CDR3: TGTGCCAGCAGCTTGCCGGGTTCGTACGAGCAGTACTTC.

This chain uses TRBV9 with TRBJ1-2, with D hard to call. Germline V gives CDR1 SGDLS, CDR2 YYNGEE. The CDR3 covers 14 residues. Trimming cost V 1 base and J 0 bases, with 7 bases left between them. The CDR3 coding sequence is TGTGCCAGCAGCGTAAACAGAGCTAACTATGGCTACACCTTC. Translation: CASSVNRANYGYTF.

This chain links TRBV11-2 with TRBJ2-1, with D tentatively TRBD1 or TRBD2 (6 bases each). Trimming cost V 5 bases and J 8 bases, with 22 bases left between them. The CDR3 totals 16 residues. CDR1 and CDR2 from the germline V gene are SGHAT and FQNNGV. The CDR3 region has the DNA TGTGCCAGCAGCCTCCCGGAGGGGGAAGTGGTCGATGAGCAGTTCTTC. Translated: CASSLPEGEVVDEQFF.

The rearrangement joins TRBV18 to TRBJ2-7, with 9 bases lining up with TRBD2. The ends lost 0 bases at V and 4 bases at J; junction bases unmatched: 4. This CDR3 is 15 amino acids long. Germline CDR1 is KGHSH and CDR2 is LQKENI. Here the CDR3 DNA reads TGTGCCAGCTCACCACCGCTAGCGGGGACTTACGAGCAGTACTTC. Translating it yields CASSPPLAGTYEQYF.